This entry lists 4 T cell receptor beta chains sequenced from one sample in a study of T-cell reconstitution after alpha-beta-depleted transplantation in children. Using unique molecular identifiers, the investigators prepared the TCRbeta library. Using its own MiXCR run on the PCR reads, TCRdb lists one record per CDR3 protein. The data show roughly 170,000 distinct CDR3 sequences, with about 6.8% seen just once and 3% to 3.5% held by the top ten. The material sequenced was PBMCs from the stem cell graft donor, taken from the stem cell graft. All receptors come from a human donor who donated a stem cell graft to a child with Wiskott-Aldrich syndrome.

A few counts support this clonotype. The genes are TRBV5-1 and TRBJ1-2; the D is unclear. V lost 2 bases and J lost 6, with 8 bases in between. Germline-derived CDR1 and CDR2 are SGHRS and YFSETQ. This CDR3 region has 12 residues. CDR3 in DNA: TGCGCCAGCAGCTTTCGGCAGGATGGCTACACCTTC. This encodes CASSFRQDGYTF.

The rearrangement uses TRBV7-9 and TRBJ2-7; D uncertain. The V end was cut by 4 bases, the J end by 1 base, with 14 bases between. The germline V gene has CDR1 SEHNR and CDR2 FQNEAQ (reference sequence). This CDR3 contains 15 residues. The CDR3 here is CASSSYSGPSYEQYF. CDR3 bases: TGTGCCAGCAGCTCCTATTCCGGGCCGTCCTACGAGCAGTACTTC.

This clonotype has a count of ten or more. The chain joins TRBV9 to TRBJ1-6; D may be TRBD1 (5 bases). Trimming cost V 1 base and J 1 base, with 6 bases left between them. The CDR3 contains 15 residues. Germline V CDR1 and CDR2: SGDLS, YYNGEE. CDR3: CASSVQGSYNSPLHF. CDR3 sequence (DNA): TGTGCCAGCAGCGTACAGGGATCCTATAATTCACCCCTCCACTTT.

This clonotype appeared many times. The chain employs TRBV20-1 and TRBJ2-2, with TRBD2 identical over 8 bases. Per germline, CDR1 DFQATT and CDR2 SNEGSKA (reference sequence). CDR3 length: 14 amino acids. The V segment lost 5 bases and the J segment 7 bases; nucleotides outside the gene matches: 9. This CDR3 reads CSADGGVRDGELFF. The CDR3 DNA reads as TGCAGTGCTGACGGGGGGGTCCGGGACGGGGAGCTGTTTTTT.